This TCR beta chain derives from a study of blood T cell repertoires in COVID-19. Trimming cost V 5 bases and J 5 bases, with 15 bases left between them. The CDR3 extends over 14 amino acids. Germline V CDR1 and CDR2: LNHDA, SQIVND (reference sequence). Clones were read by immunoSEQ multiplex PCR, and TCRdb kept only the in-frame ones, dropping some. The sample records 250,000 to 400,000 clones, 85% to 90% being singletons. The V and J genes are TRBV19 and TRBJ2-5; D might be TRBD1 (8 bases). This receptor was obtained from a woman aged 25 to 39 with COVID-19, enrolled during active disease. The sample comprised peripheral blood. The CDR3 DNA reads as TGTGCCAGTAGTCGTGGACAGGGAGGGGAGACCCAGTACTTC. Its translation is CASSRGQGGETQYF. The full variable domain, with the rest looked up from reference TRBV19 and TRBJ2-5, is DGGITQSPKYLFRKEGQNVTLSCEQNLNHDAMYWYRQDPGQGLRLIYYSQIVNDFQKGDIAEGYSVSREKKESFPLTVTSAQKNPTAFYLCASSRGQGGETQYFGPGTRLLVL.